A selection of T cell receptor beta chains follows, all from one sample in a study of T cell changes during pregnancy in multiple sclerosis. Data came from immunoSEQ multiplex PCR; TCRdb stores just in-frame clones and leaves some out. Among approximately 30,000 clones listed, under 90% were seen once. The specimen was CD8+ T cells from peripheral blood mononuclear cells, collected after pregnancy. The receptors were sampled from a female donor with multiple sclerosis, enrolled in a pregnancy study. CDR3s include the opening cysteine and the closing phenylalanine or tryptophan. Each record gives: clone size, V gene, D gene, J gene, CDR3 protein, CDR3 DNA. D genes are given only for firm matches. Clone size is not always given. Where it is, it says once, few, many or a class for expanded clones.

size: -; V: TRBV4-1; D: TRBD2; J: TRBJ2-7; CDR3: CASSQGGVASGTEQYF; DNA: TGCGCCAGCAGCCAAGGAGGTGTGGCCAGCGGGACCGAGCAGTACTTC
size: -; V: TRBV6-1; D: -; J: TRBJ2-2; CDR3: CASSGRQAANTGELFF; DNA: TGTGCCAGCAGTGGGAGACAGGCTGCGAACACCGGGGAGCTGTTTTTT
size: -; V: TRBV2; D: -; J: TRBJ1-1; CDR3: CASSPLGANTEAFF; DNA: TGTGCCAGCAGTCCCCTGGGGGCGAACACTGAAGCTTTCTTT
size: -; V: TRBV29-1; D: -; J: TRBJ2-6; CDR3: CSVEEVGHLLAGANVLTF; DNA: TGCAGCGTTGAGGAGGTGGGACACCTCCTAGCTGGGGCCAACGTCCTGACTTTC
size: once; V: TRBV18; D: TRBD1; J: TRBJ1-5; CDR3: CASSPLGQNSNQPQHF; DNA: TGTGCCAGCTCCCCGCTGGGACAGAATAGCAATCAGCCCCAGCATTTT
size: once; V: TRBV30; D: -; J: TRBJ2-1; CDR3: CAWSVTPREQFF; DNA: TGTGCCTGGAGTGTAACCCCACGGGAGCAGTTCTTC
size: once; V: TRBV5-1; D: TRBD2; J: TRBJ2-3; CDR3: CASRWRLAGESTDTQYF; DNA: TGCGCCAGCAGGTGGAGACTAGCGGGGGAAAGCACAGATACGCAGTATTTT
size: once; V: TRBV10-3; D: TRBD1; J: TRBJ2-1; CDR3: CAISTGGAYNEQFF; DNA: TGTGCCATCAGTACAGGGGGCGCCTACAATGAGCAGTTCTTC
size: -; V: TRBV6-1; D: -; J: TRBJ1-2; CDR3: CASSARGRLYGYTF; DNA: TGTGCCAGCAGTGCCAGAGGGCGGCTCTATGGCTACACCTTC
size: -; V: TRBV4-3; D: -; J: TRBJ2-1; CDR3: CASSQSDRSLYNEQFF; DNA: TGCGCCAGCAGCCAATCCGACAGATCCCTTTACAATGAGCAGTTCTTC
size: -; V: TRBV19; D: -; J: TRBJ2-1; CDR3: CASSIGGDYNEQFF; DNA: TGTGCCAGTAGTATAGGGGGGGATTACAATGAGCAGTTCTTC
size: -; V: TRBV4-1; D: -; J: TRBJ2-1; CDR3: CASSQTSPDEQFF; DNA: TGCGCCAGCAGCCAGACTTCTCCGGATGAGCAGTTCTTC
size: -; V: TRBV27; D: TRBD1; J: TRBJ2-7; CDR3: CASSPGQGVYEQYF; DNA: TGTGCCAGCAGCCCGGGACAGGGAGTCTACGAGCAGTACTTC
size: few; V: TRBV10-1; D: -; J: TRBJ1-6; CDR3: CASGLSNSPLHF; DNA: TGCGCCAGCGGACTGTCAAATTCACCCCTCCACTTT
size: -; V: TRBV6-5; D: -; J: TRBJ2-2; CDR3: CASSYSTSPGELFF; DNA: TGTGCCAGCAGTTATTCTACTAGCCCCGGGGAGCTGTTTTTT
size: few; V: TRBV2; D: TRBD1; J: TRBJ1-2; CDR3: CASSRTGGVYGYTF; DNA: TGTGCCAGCAGTCGGACAGGGGGCGTCTATGGCTACACCTTC
size: -; V: TRBV4-1; D: -; J: TRBJ2-2; CDR3: CASSQENGGELFF; DNA: TGCGCCAGCAGCCAAGAAAACGGGGGGGAGCTGTTTTTT
size: -; V: TRBV6-5; D: -; J: TRBJ2-3; CDR3: CASSYWTGGTDTQYF; DNA: TGTGCCAGCAGTTACTGGACGGGGGGCACAGATACGCAGTATTTT
size: -; V: TRBV7-9; D: -; J: TRBJ2-5; CDR3: CASSPVGLRETQYF; DNA: TGTGCCAGCAGCCCAGTGGGGCTTCGAGAGACCCAGTACTTC
size: -; V: TRBV5-1; D: -; J: TRBJ1-4; CDR3: CASSLRVVLSSNEKLFF; DNA: TGCGCCAGCAGCCTCAGGGTGGTCCTGTCCTCTAATGAAAAACTGTTTTTT
size: -; V: TRBV19; D: TRBD1; J: TRBJ1-2; CDR3: CASTDRGQGVSGYTF; DNA: TGTGCCAGTACCGATCGGGGACAGGGAGTAAGTGGCTACACCTTC
size: -; V: TRBV7-9; D: TRBD1; J: TRBJ1-5; CDR3: CASSDGTVNQPQHF; DNA: TGTGCCAGCAGCGACGGGACAGTCAATCAGCCCCAGCATTTT
size: -; V: TRBV4-3; D: -; J: TRBJ1-6; CDR3: CASSQDTQGLGYNSPLHF; DNA: TGCGCCAGCAGCCAGGATACACAGGGTTTGGGCTATAATTCACCCCTCCACTTT
size: -; V: TRBV7-6; D: -; J: TRBJ1-1; CDR3: CASSLVGGLGTEAFF; DNA: TGTGCCAGCAGCTTAGTGGGGGGGCTAGGCACTGAAGCTTTCTTT
size: -; V: TRBV7-2; D: -; J: TRBJ2-5; CDR3: CASSSIREALYQETQYF; DNA: TGTGCCAGCAGCTCTATCCGGGAAGCCTTGTACCAAGAGACCCAGTACTTC
size: -; V: TRBV15; D: TRBD1; J: TRBJ1-5; CDR3: CATSNHRGPDQPQHF; DNA: TGTGCCACCAGCAACCACAGGGGGCCTGATCAGCCCCAGCATTTT
size: -; V: TRBV7-6; D: -; J: TRBJ2-3; CDR3: CASSPRTGPSTDTQYF; DNA: TGTGCCAGCAGCCCGCGGACTGGCCCTAGCACAGATACGCAGTATTTT
size: -; V: TRBV19; D: -; J: TRBJ2-2; CDR3: CASSIGAGSLTGELFF; DNA: TGTGCCAGTAGTATAGGGGCAGGTAGTCTCACCGGGGAGCTGTTTTTT
size: -; V: TRBV7-2; D: TRBD1; J: TRBJ1-6; CDR3: CASSAGQDNSPLHF; DNA: TGTGCCAGCAGCGCGGGACAGGATAATTCACCCCTCCACTTT
size: medium-sized; V: TRBV6-4; D: TRBD2; J: TRBJ2-1; CDR3: CASSDSQRGDHNEQFF; DNA: TGTGCCAGCAGTGACTCCCAGCGGGGGGATCACAATGAGCAGTTCTTC
size: -; V: TRBV11-3; D: TRBD1; J: TRBJ1-3; CDR3: CASSLGQGASSGNTIYF; DNA: TGTGCCAGCAGCTTAGGACAGGGGGCGAGCTCTGGAAACACCATATATTTT
size: -; V: TRBV19; D: -; J: TRBJ2-1; CDR3: CASSIGLMGSPYNEQFF; DNA: TGTGCCAGTAGTATTGGTTTGATGGGCAGTCCCTACAATGAGCAGTTCTTC
size: -; V: TRBV7-2; D: -; J: TRBJ2-7; CDR3: CASSLTSPSYEQYF; DNA: TGTGCCAGCAGCTTAACTAGCCCCTCCTACGAGCAGTACTTC
size: once; V: TRBV7-6; D: TRBD1; J: TRBJ2-3; CDR3: CASSIYASRDRYSTDTQYF; DNA: TGTGCCAGCAGCATCTACGCCTCCCGGGACAGGTATAGCACAGATACGCAGTATTTT
size: -; V: TRBV9; D: -; J: TRBJ2-3; CDR3: CASSAGDGENTDTQYF; DNA: TGTGCCAGCAGCGCAGGGGACGGGGAGAACACAGATACGCAGTATTTT
size: -; V: TRBV5-6; D: -; J: TRBJ2-4; CDR3: CASIEMGGLKDIQYF; DNA: TGTGCCAGCATCGAAATGGGGGGGCTAAAAGACATTCAGTACTTC
size: -; V: TRBV9; D: TRBD1; J: TRBJ2-5; CDR3: CASSVSGDRGEETQYF; DNA: TGTGCCAGCAGCGTAAGCGGGGACAGGGGCGAAGAGACCCAGTACTTC
size: -; V: TRBV7-2; D: -; J: TRBJ2-7; CDR3: CASSLGSWVEQYF; DNA: TGTGCCAGCAGCTTAGGGAGCTGGGTCGAGCAGTACTTC
size: -; V: TRBV7-9; D: TRBD1; J: TRBJ2-7; CDR3: CASSLPDRGHYEQYF; DNA: TGTGCCAGCAGCTTGCCGGACAGGGGGCATTACGAGCAGTACTTC
size: -; V: TRBV7-9; D: TRBD1; J: TRBJ1-2; CDR3: CASSLLRGQASEGYTF; DNA: TGTGCCAGCAGCTTACTAAGGGGACAGGCCTCAGAGGGCTACACCTTC